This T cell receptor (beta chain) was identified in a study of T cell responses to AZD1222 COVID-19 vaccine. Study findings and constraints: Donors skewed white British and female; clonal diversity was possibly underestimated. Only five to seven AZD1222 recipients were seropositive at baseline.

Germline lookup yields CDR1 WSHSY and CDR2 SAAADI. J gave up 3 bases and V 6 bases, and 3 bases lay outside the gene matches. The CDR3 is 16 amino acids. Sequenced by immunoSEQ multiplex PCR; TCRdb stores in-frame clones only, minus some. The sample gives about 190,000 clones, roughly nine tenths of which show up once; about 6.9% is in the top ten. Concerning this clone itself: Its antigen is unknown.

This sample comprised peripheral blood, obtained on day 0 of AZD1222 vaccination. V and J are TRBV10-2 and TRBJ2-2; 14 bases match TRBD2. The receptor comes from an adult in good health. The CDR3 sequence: CASRTSGGAYTGELFF. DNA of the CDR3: TGCGCCAGCAGGACTAGCGGGGGGGCTTACACCGGGGAGCTGTTTTTT.